This passage covers 32 T cell receptor beta chains from one sample sequenced in a study of blood T cell repertoires in COVID-19. TCRdb's table, derived via immunoSEQ multiplex PCR, lists solely in-frame clones and lacks some. This table has 150,000 to 200,000 clones, about four fifths appearing once. Sequencing input: peripheral blood. These receptors all come from a man between 60 and 75 years old with acute or convalescent COVID-19.

The chain combines TRBV19 with TRBJ1-1; the D gene is possibly TRBD1 (6 bases). The ends were cut back, 6 bases at V and 7 bases at J, with 18 bases in the middle. The CDR3 is 14 residues long. The germline V gene has CDR1 LNHDA and CDR2 SQIVND (reference sequence). The CDR3 sequence is CASSLSGTTIEAFF. Written as DNA, the CDR3 is TGTGCCAGTAGCCTATCCGGGACAACTATTGAAGCTTTCTTT.

This chain links TRBV24-1 with TRBJ1-5, with TRBD1 matching over 7 bases. CDR1 KGHDR and CDR2 SFDVKD come from the germline V gene. The CDR3 runs 13 residues. V lost 7 bases, J lost 2 bases, and 1 base stayed unmatched. The CDR3 DNA is TGTGCCACCAGCGGACAGGGCAATCAGCCCCAGCATTTT. Its protein product is CATSGQGNQPQHF.

The gene calls are TRBV28 and TRBJ1-5; tentative D call: TRBD1 (5 bases). Trimming left V 4 bases short and J 5 bases short, with 18 bases between. The CDR3 spans 16 residues. Germline V lookup: CDR1 MDHEN, CDR2 SYDVKM. CDR3 in DNA: TGTGCCAGCAGTTCCCCCGCAGACAGATGGGATCAGCCCCAGCATTTT. This sequence encodes CASSSPADRWDQPQHF.

The CDR3 bases are TGTGCCAGCAGTGAGGGGACACTGGGGACCGGGGAGCTGTTTTTT. This codes for CASSEGTLGTGELFF. J is TRBJ2-2 and V is TRBV2; TRBD1 is a possible D gene (6 bases). The CDR3 is 15 amino acids. The germline gives CDR1 SNHLY, CDR2 FYNNEI. With 3 bases removed from V and 5 bases from J, the gap between germline ends came to 13 bases.

This clone was observed a handful of times. V gene TRBV11-3 combines with J gene TRBJ2-1; D is possibly TRBD2 (5 bases). Germline V gene lookup returns CDR1 SGHNT and CDR2 YENEEA. The ends were cut back, 1 base at V and 10 bases at J, with 17 bases in the middle. This CDR3 comprises 15 residues. DNA of the CDR3: TGTGCCAGCAGCTTAGGCGGGTCGGCGGTGGGGGAGCAGTTCTTC. Its protein product is CASSLGGSAVGEQFF.

The chain uses TRBV10-1 and TRBJ2-3, with D possibly matching TRBD2 (6 bases). Germline V gives CDR1 WNHNN, CDR2 SYGVQD (reference sequence). V gave up 3 bases and J gave up 9 bases, with 10 bases separating them. The CDR3 loop spans 12 amino acids. The DNA for the CDR3 is TGCGCCAGCAGTGACTCGGGGGAGACGCAGTATTTT. Residues: CASSDSGETQYF.

The chain has TRBV12-2 and TRBJ2-1; TRBD2 is the table's D call, not checked against the DNA. TRBV12-2 is marked as a pseudogene. This CDR3 has 17 amino acids. CDR3 DNA sequence: TGTGCAAGTCGCTTAGGACTGGAGGAGCGGGACATGTATGAGCAGTTCTTC. Amino acid sequence: CASRLGLEERDMYEQFF.

The rearrangement uses TRBV4-3 and TRBJ1-4; the match to TRBD1 covers 12 bases. CDR1 LGHNA and CDR2 YSLEER come from the germline V gene. The CDR3 extends over 18 amino acids. J was trimmed by 7 bases and V by 2 bases; bases with no gene match: 11. The CDR3 loop reads CASSQPPGQGALAEKLFF. The CDR3 bases are TGCGCCAGCAGCCAACCCCCGGGACAGGGGGCGCTTGCTGAAAAACTGTTTTTT.

This clone was recorded a few times. The chain has TRBV20-1 and TRBJ2-7; D is ambiguous. V lost 4 bases and J lost 2, with 6 bases in between. CDR3 length equals 11 residues. The V gene's germline CDR1 is DFQATT and CDR2 SNEGSKA (reference sequence). The CDR3 region has the DNA TGCAGTGCTACTCCTACCTACGAGCAGTACTTC. Protein: CSATPTYEQYF.

The J gene is TRBJ1-5, the V gene TRBV4-1, with TRBD1 matching 10 bases. The trim removed 4 bases at V and 6 bases at J, leaving 3 bases unmatched. This CDR3 comprises 14 residues. CDR1 and CDR2 (germline): MGHRA, YSYEKL. The CDR3 spells CASSPGQGPQPQHF. The CDR3 DNA reads TGCGCCAGCAGCCCGGGACAGGGGCCTCAGCCCCAGCATTTT.

The rearrangement uses TRBV19 and TRBJ1-2; TRBD1 matches at 7 bases. V was pared by 5 bases and J by 6 bases, with 6 bases of the junction left unmatched. Germline V gene data show CDR1 as LNHDA and CDR2 as SQIVND (reference sequence). This CDR3 comprises 13 residues. The CDR3 DNA reads TGTGCCAGTAGTGTCAGACAGGGAGATGGCTACACCTTC. Its protein is CASSVRQGDGYTF.

The chain recombines TRBV12-3 or TRBV12-4 with TRBJ2-1; maybe TRBD1 (5 bases). Between the trimmed V and J ends, which lost 2 bases and 9 bases, there was a span of 11 bases. This CDR3 spans 13 amino acids. CDR3 region: CASSLRGAGEQFF. The CDR3 DNA is TGTGCCAGCAGTTTAAGGGGTGCTGGTGAGCAGTTCTTC.

This clone was picked up a small number of times. The CDR3 DNA follows: TGTGCCAGCCGGAAGGGGGCCAGCTTGAACACTGAAGCTTTCTTT. It yields the protein CASRKGASLNTEAFF. The chain recombines TRBV3-1 (or the pseudogene TRBV3-2) with TRBJ1-1; 7 bases align to TRBD1. This CDR3 has 15 amino acids. The V segment lost 8 bases and the J segment 0 bases; nucleotides outside the gene matches: 9. Germline V gives CDR1 LGHDT, CDR2 YNNKEL (reference sequence).

V usage is TRBV3-1 (or the pseudogene TRBV3-2) and J usage is TRBJ1-2; D is uncertain. V gave up 1 base and J gave up 8 bases, with 14 bases separating them. CDR1 and CDR2 (germline): LGHDT, YNNKEL (reference sequence). The CDR3 runs to 14 residues. CDR3 loop: CASSQGPFGEGYTF. CDR3 nucleotides: TGTGCCAGCAGCCAAGGGCCCTTCGGGGAGGGCTACACCTTC.

The V and J genes are TRBV11-3 and TRBJ2-1; 12 nucleotides agree with TRBD1. The CDR3 is 16 residues long. Trimming at V came to 4 bases and at J to 8 bases, leaving 9 bases not matched to a gene. From germline, CDR1 is SGHNT and CDR2 YENEEA. The CDR3 nucleotides read TGTGCCAGCAGCTCTTCCCCGGGACAGGGGGCAGATGAGCAGTTCTTC. The encoded protein is CASSSSPGQGADEQFF.

The genes are TRBV30 and TRBJ1-1; 9 bases align to TRBD1. In germline, CDR1 is GTSNPN, CDR2 SVGIG (reference sequence). The V gene end was trimmed by 5 bases and the J gene end by 0 bases; junction bases not matched to a gene: 22. The CDR3 consists of 20 residues. The CDR3 DNA sequence: TGTGCCTGGGGGGGGGTTCGGGACAGGGATAAGGGTAGGATGAACACTGAAGCTTTCTTT. Translated: CAWGGVRDRDKGRMNTEAFF.

The rearrangement uses TRBV7-9 and TRBJ2-6; TRBD2 is a possible D gene (5 bases). V lost 5 bases and J 0 bases, leaving 14 bases between the germline ends. The CDR3 loop spans 17 amino acids. Germline V lookup: CDR1 SEHNR, CDR2 FQNEAQ (reference sequence). CDR3 DNA sequence: TGTGCCAGCAGCCCGACCACAGCGGCCTCTGGGGCCAACGTCCTGACTTTC. The encoded protein is CASSPTTAASGANVLTF. Based on the CDR3 plus reference TRBV7-9 and TRBJ2-6, the full variable domain is DTGVSQNPRHKITKRGQNVTFRCDPISEHNRLYWYRQTLGQGPEFLTYFQNEAQLEKSRLLSDRFSAERPKGSFSTLEIQRTEQGDSAMYLCASSPTTAASGANVLTFGAGSRLTVL.

V usage is TRBV3-1 (or the pseudogene TRBV3-2) and J usage is TRBJ1-6, with TRBD1 identical over 7 bases. The CDR3 has 15 amino acids. The ends lost 4 bases at V and 6 bases at J; junction bases unmatched: 6. The germline V gene has CDR1 LGHDT and CDR2 YNNKEL (reference sequence). CDR3 DNA: TGTGCCAGCAGCCGACAGGGTTGGAGTAATTCACCCCTCCACTTT. It encodes CASSRQGWSNSPLHF.

V usage is TRBV6-1 and J usage is TRBJ2-7; 7 bases map to TRBD2. CDR3 length: 15 residues. Unmatched junction bases numbered 6, after V lost 1 base and J lost 3 bases. The germline CDR1 and CDR2 sequences are MNHNS and SASEGT. The CDR3 is CASSEVAGEVYEQYF. CDR3 coding DNA: TGTGCCAGCAGTGAAGTAGCGGGTGAGGTCTACGAGCAGTACTTC.

The genes are TRBV4-2 and TRBJ2-3; 11 bases are shared with TRBD2. With 0 bases clipped from V and 0 bases from J, the junction kept 5 bases outside the gene matches. The CDR3 is 18 amino acids. Looked up from germline, CDR1 is LGHNA and CDR2 is YNFKEQ. CDR3 sequence: CASSQDPSGGLSTDTQYF. CDR3 coding DNA: TGTGCCAGCAGCCAAGACCCTAGCGGGGGGCTTAGCACAGATACGCAGTATTTT.

CDR3 region: CASSEAGSTYGYTF. CDR3 coding DNA: TGTGCCAGCAGTGAAGCGGGCAGCACCTATGGCTACACCTTC. V and J are TRBV6-1 and TRBJ1-2; D unclear. The V gene's germline CDR1 is MNHNS and CDR2 SASEGT. Trimming took 0 bases from V and 4 from J, leaving 9 bases between them. The CDR3 is 14 amino acids.

The chain couples TRBV6-5 to TRBJ2-1; 7 bases are a match to TRBD2. This CDR3 is built from 10 residues. Germline lookup yields CDR1 MNHEY and CDR2 SVGAGI. V shed 10 bases, J shed 15 bases, and the junction held 9 bases outside the gene matches. The CDR3 region is CATTRGGGFF. CDR3 DNA sequence: TGTGCCACTACGAGGGGCGGGGGGTTCTTC.

The chain employs TRBV10-3 and TRBJ1-6, with 7 nucleotides matching TRBD1. Germline CDR1 reads ENHRY; CDR2 reads SYGVKD. V lost 0 bases, J lost 6 bases, and 5 bases stayed unmatched. The CDR3 has 16 residues. CDR3 region: CAISESTGTVNSPLHF. The CDR3 DNA reads TGTGCCATCAGTGAGTCCACTGGGACAGTTAATTCACCCCTCCACTTT.

This chain connects TRBV5-6 to TRBJ1-1; 7 bases align to TRBD1. The junction had 8 bases not matched to a gene; V was cut back by 5 bases and J by 4 bases. CDR3 length equals 14 residues. Germline loops: CDR1 SGHDT, CDR2 YYEEEE. Here the CDR3 reads CASRYDRVGTEAFF. The CDR3, as DNA: TGTGCCAGCAGATATGACAGGGTAGGCACTGAAGCTTTCTTT.

This rearrangement joins TRBV18 to TRBJ1-1, with D perhaps TRBD1 (5 bases). The CDR3 runs 13 residues. Germline V gene sequence: CDR1 KGHSH, CDR2 LQKENI. The V and J ends lost 9 bases and 1 base respectively, with 12 bases between them. CDR3 sequence: CASERQGNTEAFF. CDR3 bases: TGTGCCAGTGAACGCCAGGGGAACACTGAAGCTTTCTTT.

The gene calls are TRBV7-6 and TRBJ1-5; 10 nucleotides agree with TRBD1. V was clipped by 5 bases and J by 5 bases; unmatched bases: 9. The CDR3 is 16 amino acids. Germline V CDR1 and CDR2: SGHVS, FNYEAQ. CDR3: CASSPGTGEIHQPQHF. DNA of the CDR3: TGTGCCAGCAGCCCAGGGACAGGGGAAATCCATCAGCCCCAGCATTTT.

The chain carries TRBV6-5 and TRBJ2-7, with D possibly TRBD2 on 6 matching bases. The germline V gene encodes CDR1 MNHEY and CDR2 SVGAGI. The CDR3 contains 15 residues. The V end lost 8 bases, the J end lost 0 bases, and 17 bases lay between the germline ends. CDR3 region: CASVPLSGSSYEQYF. As DNA, the CDR3 is TGTGCCAGCGTACCCCTTAGCGGTAGCTCCTACGAGCAGTACTTC.

V gene TRBV30 combines with J gene TRBJ2-7; weak D call: TRBD1 (6 bases). Per the germline V gene, CDR1 is GTSNPN and CDR2 is SVGIG (reference sequence). The CDR3 is made up of 12 amino acids. Trimming stripped 3 bases from V and 5 bases from J, with 11 bases between. DNA of the CDR3: TGTGCCTGGAGACAGGGCCTCAACGAGCAGTACTTC. Residues: CAWRQGLNEQYF.

This chain joins TRBV19 and TRBJ2-3, with no clear D. CDR1 and CDR2 (germline): LNHDA, SQIVND (reference sequence). CDR3 length: 17 amino acids. Trimming shortened V by 7 bases and J by 0 bases, and 20 bases separated the two germline ends. CDR3 coding DNA: TGTGCCAGTACTAAAACCAGAACTACGTTGAGCACAGATACGCAGTATTTT. As protein: CASTKTRTTLSTDTQYF.

This sequence joins TRBV6-5 and TRBJ2-1; D is unclear. Germline CDR1 MNHEY, CDR2 SVGAGI. Trimming removed 8 bases at V and 4 bases at J, with 12 bases between. This CDR3 region has 13 residues. CDR3 sequence: CASFRTPYNEQFF. Written as DNA, the CDR3 is TGTGCCAGCTTCAGAACGCCATACAATGAGCAGTTCTTC.

This clone was counted a few times. V gene TRBV11-2 combines with J gene TRBJ1-6, with TRBD1 identical over 8 bases. The V and J ends lost 6 bases and 7 bases, in that order; junction bases with no gene match: 8. This CDR3 is built from 15 residues. Germline V gives CDR1 SGHAT, CDR2 FQNNGV. DNA for the CDR3: TGTGCCAGCAGACTCCCAGGGGGCCTGAATTCACCCCTCCACTTT. It yields the protein CASRLPGGLNSPLHF.

Only one count was recorded for this clone. The chain employs TRBV14 and TRBJ1-3; 9 bases map to TRBD1. The CDR3 is 17 amino acids. The germline V gene has CDR1 SGHDN and CDR2 FVKESK. V lost 4 bases, J lost 7 bases, and 14 bases stayed unmatched. The CDR3 loop reads CASSLTGTGRGRNTIYF. CDR3 bases: TGTGCCAGCAGCCTTACGGGGACAGGGAGAGGTCGTAACACCATATATTTT.